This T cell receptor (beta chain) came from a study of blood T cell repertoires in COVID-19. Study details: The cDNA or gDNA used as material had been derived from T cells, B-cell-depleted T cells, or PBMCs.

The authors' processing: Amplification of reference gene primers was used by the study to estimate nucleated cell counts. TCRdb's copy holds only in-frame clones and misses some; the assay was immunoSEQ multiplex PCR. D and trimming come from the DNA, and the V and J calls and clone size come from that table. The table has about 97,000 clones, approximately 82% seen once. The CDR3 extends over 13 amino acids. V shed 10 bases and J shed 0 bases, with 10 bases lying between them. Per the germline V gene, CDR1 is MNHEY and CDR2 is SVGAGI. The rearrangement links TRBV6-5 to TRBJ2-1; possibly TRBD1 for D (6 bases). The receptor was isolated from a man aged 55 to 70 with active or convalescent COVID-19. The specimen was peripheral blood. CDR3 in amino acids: CATSDSSYNEQFF. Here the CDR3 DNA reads TGTGCCACCTCGGACAGCTCCTACAATGAGCAGTTCTTC.